The clone carrying this TCR beta chain was observed at least ten times. Its target is unknown. Both iRepertoire HTBI primers and Arm-PCR of CDR3 regions were used to build the TCR beta libraries. MiXCR was run by TCRdb on the multiplex PCR reads, yielding one entry per CDR3 protein. The sample has about 200,000 distinct CDR3 sequences, about 18% seen once. V was trimmed by 3 bases and J by 3 bases, leaving 17 bases between them. This CDR3 contains 15 residues. The germline gives CDR1 SQVTM, CDR2 ANQGSEA. The source of the sample is a study of regulatory T cells in long-lasting Graves disease. Overall study context: Graves' patients with a new diagnosis had received antithyroid drugs under 3 months.

Time point noted: newly diagnosed GD, antithyroid drugs for less than 3 months. PBMC RNA was the source of the TCR library. The collection involved drawing around 8.5 milliliters of peripheral blood into EDTA tubes. Study-level results: It is possible that accuracy was reduced by the small size of the sample. TRBV28, TRBJ1-2 and TRBJ2-5 emerged as the favored segments in persistent disease.

The V and J genes are TRBV29-1 and TRBJ1-1; the D gene is possibly TRBD1 (5 bases). The source was peripheral blood mononuclear cells (PBMCs), collected at new diagnosis, from a patient treated with antithyroid drugs. This TCR was sampled from a female donor with Graves disease. The DNA of the CDR3 is TGCAGCGTTGAGAGCCGATTGGGGACGGACACTGAAGCTTTCTTT. It encodes CSVESRLGTDTEAFF.